This entry features one T cell receptor (beta chain) sequence. What it binds is not known. CDR1 is MDHEN, CDR2 SYDVKM, per germline. J gave up 2 bases and V 6 bases, and 7 bases lay outside the gene matches. The CDR3 contains 15 residues. The method was immunoSEQ multiplex PCR; TCRdb's version includes in-frame clones alone and lacks a portion of them. Of over 100,000 clones detected, approximately 78% appear once; the ten largest clones hold around 0.94%. This sample is drawn from a study of T cell clones after liver transplantation. Study as a whole: Post-transplant blood was tracked for graft-donor-reactive T cell clones identified in a pre-transplant mixed lymphocyte reaction. Study-level findings and limits: The donor-reactive repertoire was only partly measurable in two subjects, lacking donor cells. A larger donor-reactive than third-party decline suggested partial antigen-specific deletion.

This chain links TRBV28 with TRBJ2-7; 10 bases match TRBD1. The receptor's source is a human donor who received a liver transplant. The input for sequencing was CD4+ T cells from blood, taken before liver transplant. CDR3 bases: TGTGCCAGCAGGTTCCGCGGGACAGGGGCCTACGAGCAGTACTTC. Protein product: CASRFRGTGAYEQYF.